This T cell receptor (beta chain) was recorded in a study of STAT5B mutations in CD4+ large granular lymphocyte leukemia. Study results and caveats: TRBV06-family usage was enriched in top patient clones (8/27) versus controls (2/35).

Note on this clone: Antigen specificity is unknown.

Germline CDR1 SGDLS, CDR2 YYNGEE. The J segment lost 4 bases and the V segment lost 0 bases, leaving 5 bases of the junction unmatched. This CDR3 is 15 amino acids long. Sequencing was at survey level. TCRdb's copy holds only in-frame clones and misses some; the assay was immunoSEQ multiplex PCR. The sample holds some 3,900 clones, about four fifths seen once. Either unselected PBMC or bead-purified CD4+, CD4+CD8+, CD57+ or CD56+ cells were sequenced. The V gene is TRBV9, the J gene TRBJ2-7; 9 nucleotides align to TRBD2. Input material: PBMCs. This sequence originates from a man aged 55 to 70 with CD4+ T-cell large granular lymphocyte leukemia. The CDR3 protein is CASSVDAGGYYEQYF. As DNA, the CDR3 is TGTGCCAGCAGCGTAGACGCGGGGGGGTATTACGAGCAGTACTTC.